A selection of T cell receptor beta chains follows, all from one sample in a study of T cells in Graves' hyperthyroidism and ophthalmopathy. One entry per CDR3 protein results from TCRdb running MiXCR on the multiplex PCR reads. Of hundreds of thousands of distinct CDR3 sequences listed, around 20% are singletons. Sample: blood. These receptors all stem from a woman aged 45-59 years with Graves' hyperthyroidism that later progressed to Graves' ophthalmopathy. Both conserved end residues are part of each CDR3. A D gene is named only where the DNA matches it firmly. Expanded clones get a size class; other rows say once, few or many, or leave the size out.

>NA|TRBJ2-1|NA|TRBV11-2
CASSLEPDLNNEQFF
TGTGCCAGCAGCTTAGAGCCGGATCTTAACAATGAGCAGTTCTTC
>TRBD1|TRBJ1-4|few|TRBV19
CASSNSPGQGFNEKLFF
TGTGCCAGTAGTAACTCCCCGGGACAGGGATTTAATGAAAAACTGTTTTTT
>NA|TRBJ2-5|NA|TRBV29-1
CSASPDRGTQYF
TGCAGCGCCTCACCGGATCGCGGGACCCAGTACTTC
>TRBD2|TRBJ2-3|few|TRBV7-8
CASSSGLAGVPGSTDTQYF
TGTGCCAGCAGCTCGGGACTAGCGGGGGTTCCGGGGAGCACAGATACGCAGTATTTT
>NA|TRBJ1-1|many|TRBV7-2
CASSFLDRLNTEAFF
TGTGCCAGCAGCTTTCTCGACAGGTTGAACACTGAAGCTTTCTTT
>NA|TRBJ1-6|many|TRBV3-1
CASSQRQVDNSPLHF
TGTGCCAGCAGCCAACGACAGGTTGACAATTCACCCCTCCACTTT
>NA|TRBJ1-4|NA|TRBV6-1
CASSSQSAEDEKLFF
TGTGCCAGCAGTTCACAATCTGCCGAGGATGAAAAACTGTTTTTT
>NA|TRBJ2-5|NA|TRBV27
CASSFSSLGETQYF
TGTGCCAGCAGTTTTTCGTCATTAGGGGAGACCCAGTACTTC
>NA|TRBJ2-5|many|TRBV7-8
CASSLMAKEGQETQYF
TGTGCCAGCAGCTTAATGGCGAAGGAGGGCCAAGAGACCCAGTACTTC
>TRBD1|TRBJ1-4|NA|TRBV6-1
CASSPSGTGEFSNEKLFF
TGTGCCAGCAGCCCCAGTGGGACAGGGGAGTTTTCTAATGAAAAACTGTTTTTT
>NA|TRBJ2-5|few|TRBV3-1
CASSDPGGGAWETQYF
TGTGCCAGCAGCGACCCAGGGGGGGGGGCTTGGGAGACCCAGTACTTC
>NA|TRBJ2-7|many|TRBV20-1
CSASQWSLDRREQYF
TGCAGTGCTAGCCAATGGTCACTCGACAGGAGGGAGCAGTACTTC
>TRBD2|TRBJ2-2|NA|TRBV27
CASTGGTGTANTGELFF
TGTGCCAGCACGGGGGGTACAGGAACCGCGAACACCGGGGAGCTGTTTTTT
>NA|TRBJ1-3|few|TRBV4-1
CASSQDKAGIGNTIYF
TGCGCCAGCAGCCAAGATAAAGCGGGGATCGGAAACACCATATATTTT
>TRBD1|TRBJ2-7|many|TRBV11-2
CATCSVLGQGMDEQYF
TGTGCCACGTGCTCTGTTTTGGGACAGGGTATGGACGAGCAGTACTTC
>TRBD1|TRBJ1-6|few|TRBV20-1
CSASPRVGQYNSPLHF
TGCAGTGCTAGCCCGAGAGTGGGACAGTATAATTCACCCCTCCACTTT
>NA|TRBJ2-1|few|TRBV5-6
CASSPGTPLSYNEQFF
TGTGCCAGCAGCCCGGGCACCCCCCTCTCCTACAATGAGCAGTTCTTC
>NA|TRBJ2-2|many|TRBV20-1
CSARPGRGELFF
TGCAGTGCTAGACCAGGACGCGGGGAGCTGTTTTTT
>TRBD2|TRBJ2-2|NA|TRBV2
CASSPLAGTNTGELFF
TGTGCCAGCAGTCCACTAGCGGGGACTAACACCGGGGAGCTGTTTTTT
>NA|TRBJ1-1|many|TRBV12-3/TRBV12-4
CASSFGDMNTEAFF
TGTGCCAGCAGTTTTGGGGACATGAACACTGAAGCTTTCTTT
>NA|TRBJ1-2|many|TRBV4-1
CASSQERSGPYGYTF
TGCGCCAGCAGCCAAGAACGATCGGGGCCCTATGGCTACACCTTC
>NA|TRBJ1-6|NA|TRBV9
CASRSGSGHGTPLHF
TGTGCCAGCAGGTCTGGGAGCGGGCATGGGACACCCCTCCACTTT
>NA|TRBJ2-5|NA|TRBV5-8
CASSLAARQQTQYF
TGTGCCAGCAGCTTGGCTGCTCGGCAGCAGACTCAGTACTTC
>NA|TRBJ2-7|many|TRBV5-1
CASSWDITYEQYF
TGCGCCAGCAGCTGGGACATAACCTACGAGCAGTACTTC